This T cell receptor beta chain was profiled in a study of shared clonotypes between healthy human individuals. TCRdb's copy holds only in-frame clones and misses some; the assay was immunoSEQ multiplex PCR. The sample yields about 380,000 clones, about 96% seen once. Germline assignment: CDR1 MNHEY and CDR2 SVGAGI. This CDR3 region has 15 residues. V shed 4 bases, J shed 4 bases, and the junction held 4 bases outside the gene matches. In this sample, this clone turned up a few times. This receptor was identified in a man aged 30 to 39 in good health. The chain joins TRBV6-5 to TRBJ2-5; 12 nucleotides align to TRBD2. The sequenced material came from memory CD8+ T cells sorted from blood. Subset given: CD45RO+ cells pooled with CCR7-negative TemRA cells. The CDR3 region has the DNA TGTGCCAGCAGTTTAACTAGCGGGAGGAGAGAGACCCAGTACTTC. This codes for CASSLTSGRRETQYF.